These 20 T cell receptor beta chains originate from one sample sequenced in a study of T cells in narcolepsy. TCRdb's table, derived via immunoSEQ multiplex PCR, lists solely in-frame clones and lacks some. The sample carries tens of thousands of clones, roughly 80% recorded once. Sample: CD45RA- memory CD4+ T cells from PBMCs. Receptor source: a human donor with narcolepsy.

This clone has a single count. The chain has TRBV7-8 and TRBJ1-1; D unclear. This CDR3 has 12 residues. V lost 1 base and J lost 4, with 4 bases in between. Germline loops: CDR1 SGHVS, CDR2 FQNEAQ. The CDR3 coding sequence is TGTGCCAGCAGCTTAGTGTCCACTGAAGCTTTCTTT. Protein sequence: CASSLVSTEAFF.

The genes are TRBV10-3 and TRBJ1-1; maybe TRBD1 (6 bases). Trimming took off 6 bases at V and 1 base at J, with 12 bases between the two ends. From germline, CDR1 is ENHRY and CDR2 SYGVKD. The CDR3 has 14 residues. The DNA for the CDR3 is TGTGCCATCAGGCGGGACACGGAGAACACTGAAGCTTTCTTT. Its protein product is CAIRRDTENTEAFF.

The V gene is TRBV11-2, the J gene TRBJ2-5, with 9 bases lining up with TRBD1. The V gene end was trimmed by 4 bases and the J gene end by 2 bases; junction bases not matched to a gene: 8. Germline V gives CDR1 SGHAT, CDR2 FQNNGV. The CDR3 extends over 16 amino acids. CDR3 DNA: TGTGCCAGCAGCTCCGGGACAGGGTCTGAACAAGAGACCCAGTACTTC. Its translation is CASSSGTGSEQETQYF.

The chain employs TRBV2 and TRBJ2-1, with 7 bases lining up with TRBD2. Germline assignment: CDR1 SNHLY and CDR2 FYNNEI. V shed 8 bases and J 3 bases; nucleotides not matched to a gene: 7. The CDR3 contains 14 residues. The CDR3 region has the DNA TGTGCCAGCCGGGGGGAGGCCCGCTACAATGAGCAGTTCTTC. It is translated as CASRGEARYNEQFF. The entire variable domain, with the rest obtained from reference TRBV2 and TRBJ2-1, is as follows: EPEVTQTPSHQVTQMGQEVILRCVPISNHLYFYWYRQILGQKVEFLVSFYNNEISEKSEIFDDQFSVERPDGSNFTLKIRSTKLEDSAMYFCASRGEARYNEQFFGPGTRLTVL.

The rearrangement joins TRBV19 to TRBJ1-1, with TRBD1 matching 9 bases. The germline CDR1 and CDR2 sequences are LNHDA and SQIVND (reference sequence). The CDR3 covers 15 residues. J gave up 3 bases and V 5 bases, and 7 bases lay outside the gene matches. The CDR3 region has the DNA TGTGCCAGTAGTCCGGGACAGGGCACGGACACTGAAGCTTTCTTT. This sequence encodes CASSPGQGTDTEAFF.

The chain joins TRBV5-1 to TRBJ2-5, with TRBD1 as a possible D gene (6 bases). The V gene's germline CDR1 is SGHRS and CDR2 YFSETQ. The CDR3 has 15 amino acids. The V gene lost 1 base and the J gene lost 3 bases, with 13 bases spanning the gap. The CDR3 spells CASSLSGTKEETQYF. As DNA, the CDR3 is TGCGCCAGCAGCTTGAGTGGGACAAAAGAAGAGACCCAGTACTTC.

The chain uses TRBV5-1 and TRBJ1-2; 7 nucleotides match TRBD1. The germline CDR1 and CDR2 sequences are SGHRS and YFSETQ. V gave up 4 bases and J gave up 2 bases; unmatched junction bases: 2. The CDR3 covers 13 residues. CDR3 sequence: CASSMGQNYGYTF. The CDR3 nucleotides read TGCGCCAGCAGCATGGGACAGAACTATGGCTACACCTTC.

This clone was recorded a few times. The chain combines TRBV6-5 with TRBJ2-2, with 7 bases matching TRBD2. V gave up 1 base and J gave up 1 base; unmatched junction bases: 3. The CDR3 is 16 amino acids. CDR1 MNHEY and CDR2 SVGAGI come from the germline V gene. The CDR3 region is CASSYYGGKNTGELFF. The CDR3 DNA reads as TGTGCCAGCAGTTACTACGGGGGGAAGAACACCGGGGAGCTGTTTTTT.

The chain carries TRBV5-1 and TRBJ2-1, with 7 bases identical to TRBD2. V shed 3 bases and J 5 bases; nucleotides not matched to a gene: 5. Germline CDR1 is SGHRS and CDR2 is YFSETQ. The CDR3 has 14 residues. The CDR3 nucleotides are TGCGCCAGCAGCTCGGGGGGTTCGAACAATGAGCAGTTCTTC. It specifies CASSSGGSNNEQFF.

The V and J genes are TRBV19 and TRBJ1-2; D not resolved. Germline V gene lookup returns CDR1 LNHDA and CDR2 SQIVND (reference sequence). The CDR3 is 12 amino acids. V dropped 3 bases and J dropped 8 bases, with 10 bases sitting between them. Written as DNA, the CDR3 is TGTGCCAGTAGTATCGGCCGAGGGGGCTACACCTTC. As protein: CASSIGRGGYTF.

The J gene is TRBJ1-6, the V gene TRBV18, with TRBD1 as a possible D gene (6 bases). There are 14 residues in the CDR3. V lost 3 bases, J lost 11 bases, and 14 bases lay in between. Germline CDR1 KGHSH, CDR2 LQKENI. CDR3 protein: CASSPPGQGTPLHF. The CDR3 DNA follows: TGTGCCAGCTCACCCCCGGGACAAGGTACACCCCTCCACTTT. The whole variable domain, filled in from reference TRBV18 and TRBJ1-6, reads NAGVMQNPRHLVRRRGQEARLRCSPMKGHSHVYWYRQLPEEGLKFMVYLQKENIIDESGMPKERFSAEFPKEGPSILRIQQVVRGDSAAYFCASSPPGQGTPLHFGNGTRLTVT.

The rearrangement links TRBV10-2 to TRBJ2-1; TRBD2 matches 11 bases. The CDR3 runs 15 residues. CDR1 WSHSY and CDR2 SAAADI come from the germline V gene. V dropped 6 bases and J dropped 4; count of bases not matched to a gene: 5. The CDR3 DNA reads TGCGCCAGCAGGGGGACTAGCGGACGATACAATGAGCAGTTCTTC. Its translation is CASRGTSGRYNEQFF.

The chain couples TRBV2 to TRBJ2-1; 9 bases agree with TRBD1. The junction had 3 bases not matched to a gene; V was cut back by 9 bases and J by 3 bases. Germline values: CDR1 SNHLY, CDR2 FYNNEI. This CDR3 region has 13 residues. CDR3 amino acids: CARGTGNYNEQFF. DNA for the CDR3: TGTGCCAGGGGGACAGGGAACTACAATGAGCAGTTCTTC. Using reference TRBV2 and TRBJ2-1 for the parts outside the CDR3, the full variable domain is EPEVTQTPSHQVTQMGQEVILRCVPISNHLYFYWYRQILGQKVEFLVSFYNNEISEKSEIFDDQFSVERPDGSNFTLKIRSTKLEDSAMYFCARGTGNYNEQFFGPGTRLTVL.

This clone appeared once. The rearrangement joins TRBV15 to TRBJ2-5; the D gene could be TRBD1 or TRBD2 (6 bases each). Germline assignment: CDR1 LNHNV and CDR2 YYDKDF (reference sequence). V shed 2 bases and J shed 4 bases, with 11 bases lying between them. The CDR3 runs 14 residues. CDR3 coding DNA: TGTGCCACCAGCAGATTACAGGGAGGAGAGACCCAGTACTTC. Its translation is CATSRLQGGETQYF.

In regard to this clone: At one of its ends the junction is not consistent with the germline gene, which may arise from a read error. The V gene is TRBV10-1, the J gene TRBJ2-3; 14 bases align to TRBD2. There are 17 residues in the CDR3. Germline V gives CDR1 WNHNN, CDR2 SYGVQD (reference sequence). DNA for the CDR3: TGCGCCAGCGGTGAGTGTCAGACTAGCGGGGGGGGAGATACGCAGTATTTT. Its protein product is CASGECQTSGGGDTQYF.

With regard to this clone: The same CDR3 also results from other DNA sequences found in this sample. The chain joins TRBV15 to TRBJ2-1; 9 bases line up with TRBD2. Unmatched junction bases numbered 5, after V lost 1 base and J lost 7 bases. The CDR3 contains 15 residues. Germline V gives CDR1 LNHNV, CDR2 YYDKDF (reference sequence). The CDR3 spells CATSRAGGGGNEQFF. CDR3 nucleotide sequence: TGTGCCACCAGCAGAGCAGGCGGGGGGGGAAATGAGCAGTTCTTC.

CDR3 sequence (DNA): TGTGCCAGCAGGGAGCAGGCGGACGAGCAGTACTTC. This encodes CASREQADEQYF. This sequence joins TRBV28 and TRBJ2-7, with D hard to call. Per the germline V gene, CDR1 is MDHEN and CDR2 is SYDVKM. The CDR3 is 12 residues long. V lost 6 bases to trimming and J lost 5 bases, with 11 bases between them.

The V and J genes are TRBV9 and TRBJ1-1; no clear D gene. The ends were cut back, 0 bases at V and 12 bases at J, with 6 bases in the middle. Germline V gives CDR1 SGDLS, CDR2 YYNGEE. The CDR3 consists of 10 residues. This chain's CDR3 is CASSVAKTFF. The CDR3 region has the DNA TGTGCCAGCAGCGTAGCCAAAACTTTCTTT.

This clone was recorded a few times. V and J are TRBV6-6 and TRBJ1-1; 8 bases are a match to TRBD1. This CDR3 region has 16 residues. The V gene's germline CDR1 is MNHNY and CDR2 SVGAGI (reference sequence). V dropped 6 bases and J dropped 1; count of bases not matched to a gene: 10. CDR3 in amino acids: CASSYGQGERNTEAFF. The CDR3 DNA reads as TGTGCCAGCAGCTACGGACAGGGTGAACGGAACACTGAAGCTTTCTTT.

The gene calls are TRBV6-5 and TRBJ1-1; D is perhaps TRBD1 (6 bases). The CDR3 has 13 amino acids. From germline, CDR1 is MNHEY and CDR2 SVGAGI. V dropped 8 bases and J dropped 5 bases, with 15 bases sitting between them. DNA for the CDR3: TGTGCCAGCGTCCCCCCAGGGGTTACTGAAGCTTTCTTT. It codes for CASVPPGVTEAFF.